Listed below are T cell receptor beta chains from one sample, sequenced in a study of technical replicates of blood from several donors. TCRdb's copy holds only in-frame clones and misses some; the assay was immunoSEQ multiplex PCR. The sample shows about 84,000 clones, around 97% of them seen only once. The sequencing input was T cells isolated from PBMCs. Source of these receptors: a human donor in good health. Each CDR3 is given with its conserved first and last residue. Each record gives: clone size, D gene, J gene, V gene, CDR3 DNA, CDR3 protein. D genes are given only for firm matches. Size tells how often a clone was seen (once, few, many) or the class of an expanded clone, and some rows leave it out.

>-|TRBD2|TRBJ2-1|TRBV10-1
TGCGCCAGCAGTGACTCGGCTAGCGGGAGGGCCAATGAGCAGTTCTTC
CASSDSASGRANEQFF
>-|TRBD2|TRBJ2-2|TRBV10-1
TGCGCCAGCGGTAAAGGGACTAGCACCGGGGAGCTGTTTTTT
CASGKGTSTGELFF
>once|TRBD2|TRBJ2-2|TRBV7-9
TGTGCCAGCAGCTCGATGGGGGGGGACCGGAACACCGGGGAGCTGTTTTTT
CASSSMGGDRNTGELFF
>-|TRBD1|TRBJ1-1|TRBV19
TGTGCCACAGCCCAGGGGGCGGTCACTGAAGCTTTCTTT
CATAQGAVTEAFF
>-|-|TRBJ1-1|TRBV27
TGTGCCAGCAGTTTAAGCGTAAACACTGAAGCTTTCTTT
CASSLSVNTEAFF
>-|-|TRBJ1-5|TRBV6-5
TGTGCCAGCAGCCTAGGACAGTACAATCAGCCCCAGCATTTT
CASSLGQYNQPQHF
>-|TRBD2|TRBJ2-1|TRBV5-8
TGTGCCAGCAGCTTGGCGACTAGCGGGGTTCCCTCCTACAATGAGCAGTTCTTC
CASSLATSGVPSYNEQFF
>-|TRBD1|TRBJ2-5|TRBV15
TGTGCCACCAGCAGAGATAACACAGGGGGGCGGTCCCAGTACTTC
CATSRDNTGGRSQYF
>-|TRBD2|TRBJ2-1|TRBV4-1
TGCGCCAGCAGCCAAGGGACTAGCGGGAACAATGAGCAGTTCTTC
CASSQGTSGNNEQFF
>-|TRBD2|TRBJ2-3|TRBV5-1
TGCGCCAGCAGCTTACGCGGGAGTGGCACAGATACGCAGTATTTT
CASSLRGSGTDTQYF
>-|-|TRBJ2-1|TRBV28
TGTGCCAGCAGTTTAATCTTAGCAAGATCCTACAATGAGCAGTTCTTC
CASSLILARSYNEQFF
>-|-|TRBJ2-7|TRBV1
TGCACCAGCAGCCAAGATCAATGGGTCCCGGGACTAGCGGGAGACGGTGACGAGCAGTACTTC
CTSSQDQWVPGLAGDGDEQYF
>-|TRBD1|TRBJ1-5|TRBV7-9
TGTGCCAGCAGCTCGGGACAGGGATATAGCAATCAGCCCCAGCATTTT
CASSSGQGYSNQPQHF
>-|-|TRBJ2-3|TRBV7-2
TGTGCCAGCAGCCGGGTCGGACTAAGGGACACAGATACGCAGTATTTT
CASSRVGLRDTDTQYF
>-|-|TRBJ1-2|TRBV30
TGTGCCTGGAGTGTGGGCCAGGGTTCTGGCTACACCTTC
CAWSVGQGSGYTF
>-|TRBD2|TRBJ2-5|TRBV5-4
TGTGCCAGCAGCTTGGTGACTAGCGGGGGCCAAGAGACCCAGTACTTC
CASSLVTSGGQETQYF
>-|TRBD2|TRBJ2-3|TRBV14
TGTGCCAGCAGCCCGCTAGCGGGGGGCACCACAGATACGCAGTATTTT
CASSPLAGGTTDTQYF
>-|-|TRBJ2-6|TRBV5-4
TGTGCCAGCCGAGGCCAGGGGGCCAACGTCCTGACTTTC
CASRGQGANVLTF
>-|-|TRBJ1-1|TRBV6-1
TGTGCCAGCACCCTGCGGGGGAACACTGAAGCTTTCTTT
CASTLRGNTEAFF
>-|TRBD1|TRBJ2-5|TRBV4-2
TGTGCCAGCAGCCAACCAAAAGGACAGGGTATAGAGACCCAGTACTTC
CASSQPKGQGIETQYF
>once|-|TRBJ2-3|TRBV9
TGTGCCAGCAGCGTAGATCAGCGGTCCTCAGATACGCAGTATTTT
CASSVDQRSSDTQYF
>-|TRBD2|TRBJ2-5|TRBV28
TGTGCCACCGCGGGTAGCGGGAGGGAGACCCAGTACTTC
CATAGSGRETQYF
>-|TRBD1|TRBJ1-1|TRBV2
TGTGCCAGCAGTGTAAACAGGGGGCCTGGAACTGAAGCTTTCTTT
CASSVNRGPGTEAFF
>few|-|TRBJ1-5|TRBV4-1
TGCGCCAGCAGCCAACCCGGACAGAAAGATCAGCCCCAGCATTTT
CASSQPGQKDQPQHF
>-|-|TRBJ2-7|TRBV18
TGTGCCAGCTCACCACAGGCTAGTTCCTACGAGCAGTACTTC
CASSPQASSYEQYF
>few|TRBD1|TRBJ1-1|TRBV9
TGTGCCAGCAGCGGGGGACAGGCTCTGAGGACTGAAGCTTTCTTT
CASSGGQALRTEAFF
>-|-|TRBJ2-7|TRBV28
TGTGCCAGCAGTTTGTTCGGTCCCCTGAGGTTTTACGAGCAGTACTTC
CASSLFGPLRFYEQYF
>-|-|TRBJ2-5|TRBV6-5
TGTGCCAGCAGTTACTCCCGCTCCGGGGCCCAGTACTTC
CASSYSRSGAQYF
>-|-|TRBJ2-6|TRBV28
TGTGCCAGCTTCAGTCATGCTGGGGCCAACGTCCTGACTTTC
CASFSHAGANVLTF
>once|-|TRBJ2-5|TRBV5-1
TGCGCCAGCAGCCGCGACTCCGTAGAGACCCAGTACTTC
CASSRDSVETQYF
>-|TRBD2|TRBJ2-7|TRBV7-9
TGTGCCAGCAGCTTCAGCGGGAGGGCATACGAGCAGTACTTC
CASSFSGRAYEQYF
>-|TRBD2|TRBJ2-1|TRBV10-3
TGTGCCACAAAGCGGGGGGGAAGCTCCTACAATGAGCAGTTCTTC
CATKRGGSSYNEQFF
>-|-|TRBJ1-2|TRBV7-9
TGTGCCAGCAGCAGTCAGGGTAACGGCTATGGCTACACCTTC
CASSSQGNGYGYTF
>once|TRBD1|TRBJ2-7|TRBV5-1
TGCGCCAGCAGCTTGGCCTCAGGGGGTCAAGTATCCTACGAGCAGTACTTC
CASSLASGGQVSYEQYF
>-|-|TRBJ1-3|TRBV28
TGTGCCAGCAGTTTAGGCGGGGACTCTGGAAACACCATATATTTT
CASSLGGDSGNTIYF
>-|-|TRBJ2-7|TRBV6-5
TGTGCCAGCAGCCACAGCCCCAGCTCCTACGAGCAGTACTTC
CASSHSPSSYEQYF
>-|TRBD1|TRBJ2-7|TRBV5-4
TGTGCCAGCAGCTTGGGGCGGGACAGGACCTACGAGCAGTACTTC
CASSLGRDRTYEQYF
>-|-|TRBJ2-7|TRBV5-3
TGTGCCAGAAGCCCACGACAGTTAAGCTCCTACGAGCAGTACTTC
CARSPRQLSSYEQYF
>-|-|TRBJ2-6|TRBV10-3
TGTGCCATCAGTGAGCGTCTCTCTGGGGCCAACGTCCTGACTTTC
CAISERLSGANVLTF
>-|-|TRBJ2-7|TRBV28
TGTGCCAGCAGTTTAGTGGGGGGGCGTTACGAGCAGTACTTC
CASSLVGGRYEQYF
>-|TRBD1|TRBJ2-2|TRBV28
TGTGCCAGCAGTCTGTGGACAGGGGGCGTCCCCGGGGAGCTGTTTTTT
CASSLWTGGVPGELFF
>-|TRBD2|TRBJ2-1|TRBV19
TGTGCCAGTAGTATAGTACCTAGCGGGACGACTTTCTTCTCCTACAATGAGCAGTTCTTC
CASSIVPSGTTFFSYNEQFF
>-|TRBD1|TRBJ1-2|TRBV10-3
TGTGCCATCAGTGGCGTGTATGGGACAGAAACCTATGGCTACACCTTC
CAISGVYGTETYGYTF
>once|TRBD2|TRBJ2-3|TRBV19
TGTGCCAGTCGGGGGGGGAAACCAGATACGCAGTATTTT
CASRGGKPDTQYF
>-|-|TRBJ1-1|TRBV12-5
TGTGCTAGTGGTTTGATAACGGGGGGGGCTTCTAGGGAGTGGGTGAACACTGAAGCTTTCTTT
CASGLITGGASREWVNTEAFF
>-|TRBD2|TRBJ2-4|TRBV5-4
TGTGCCAGCAGCTTGTCGCTTCAGACTAGCGACATTCAGTACTTC
CASSLSLQTSDIQYF
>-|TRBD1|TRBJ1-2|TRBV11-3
TGTGCCAGCAGCTTACAGACAGGGTATTTTGATGGCTACACCTTC
CASSLQTGYFDGYTF
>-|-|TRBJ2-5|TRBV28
TGTGCCAGCAGTTTGGACTACCAAGAGACCCAGTACTTC
CASSLDYQETQYF
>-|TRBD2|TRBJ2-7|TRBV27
TGTGCCAGCAGTTTGGCTAGCGGGAAGTACGAGCAGTACTTC
CASSLASGKYEQYF
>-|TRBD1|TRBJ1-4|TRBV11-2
TGTGCCAGCAGACGCGACAGGGCTGGTGAAAAACTGTTTTTT
CASRRDRAGEKLFF
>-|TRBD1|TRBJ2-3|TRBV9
TGTGCCAGCAGCATAAGGACAGGGAAGGATACGCAGTATTTT
CASSIRTGKDTQYF
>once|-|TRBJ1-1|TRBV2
TGTGCCAGCAGTACTAGGGTGGACACTGAAGCTTTCTTT
CASSTRVDTEAFF